Listed below are T cell receptor beta chains from one sample, sequenced in a study of cytotoxic CD8 clonotypes in ibrutinib-treated CLL. The method was immunoSEQ multiplex PCR; TCRdb's version includes in-frame clones alone and lacks a portion of them. The sample lists 110,000 to 150,000 clones; about 76% were seen once. The sample consisted of PBMCs, taken after 24 months of ibrutinib treatment. The source is a human donor with chronic lymphocytic leukemia. Each CDR3 is given with its conserved first and last residue. A D gene is named only where the DNA matches it firmly. Clone size appears in some rows only: once, few, many, or a class for an expanded clone.

clone_size | d_call | j_call | v_call | cdr3_nt | cdr3_aa
- | TRBD1 | TRBJ2-2 | TRBV9 | TGTGCCAGCAACCGGGACAGCCACTGGGACACCGGGGAGCTGTTTTTT | CASNRDSHWDTGELFF
- | TRBD2 | TRBJ2-2 | TRBV2 | TGTGCCAGCAGCACTCCACCGGGACTAGCGGGGGGTGGGACCGGGGAGCTGTTTTTT | CASSTPPGLAGGGTGELFF
- | - | TRBJ2-7 | TRBV11-2 | TGTGCCAGCAGCAAGGGGGTCTCCTACGAGCAGTACTTC | CASSKGVSYEQYF
- | - | TRBJ2-1 | TRBV27 | TGTGCCAGCAGTTCCCATAATGAGCAGTTCTTC | CASSSHNEQFF
- | TRBD2 | TRBJ2-1 | TRBV9 | TGTGCCAGCAGCGGGCGACTAGCGGGACCCCCCAATGAGCAGTTCTTC | CASSGRLAGPPNEQFF
- | TRBD2 | TRBJ2-7 | TRBV4-2 | TGTGCCAGCAGCCAAGTTTTGGGGGGGTCCACCTACGAGCAGTACTTC | CASSQVLGGSTYEQYF
- | - | TRBJ1-1 | TRBV6-5 | TGTGCCGGCCAGGGTCGGTCGGGCACTGAAGCTTTCTTT | CAGQGRSGTEAFF
few | - | TRBJ1-5 | TRBV28 | TGTGCCAGCAGGGTCAGCAGCAATCAGCCCCAGCATTTT | CASRVSSNQPQHF
few | TRBD1 | TRBJ2-5 | TRBV6-5 | TGTGCCAGCAGTTACGGAGGACAGGGATGGGAGACCCAGTACTTC | CASSYGGQGWETQYF
once | - | TRBJ1-1 | TRBV11-1 | TGTGCCAGCAGCTTTGGCGGGGAAGCTTTCTTT | CASSFGGEAFF
- | - | TRBJ2-1 | TRBV9 | TGTGCCAGCAGCCCTCCCCGACGGCGCTCCTACAATGAGCAGTTCTTC | CASSPPRRRSYNEQFF
once | - | TRBJ2-6 | TRBV7-9 | TGTGCCAGCAGCAAAACTACCCCACCGGGCTCCAACGTCCTGACTTTC | CASSKTTPPGSNVLTF
- | - | TRBJ1-2 | TRBV5-1 | TGCGCCAGCAGCCAGGACATCTATGGCTACACCTTC | CASSQDIYGYTF
- | - | TRBJ2-2 | TRBV10-3 | TGTGCCATCCGCCGGGGAGGGACACAGAACACCGGGGAGCTGTTTTTT | CAIRRGGTQNTGELFF
- | - | TRBJ1-1 | TRBV15 | TGTGCCACCAGCAGAGATCAGGGTGAAGCTTTCTTT | CATSRDQGEAFF
few | TRBD1 | TRBJ1-4 | TRBV30 | TGTGCCTGCCCTAGAGGACAGGGGCGATGCGAAAAACTGTTTTTT | CACPRGQGRCEKLFF
- | - | TRBJ2-2 | TRBV28 | TGTGCCAGCAGTTTATGGGAGACCGGGGAGCTGTTTTTT | CASSLWETGELFF
- | - | TRBJ1-1 | TRBV10-3 | TGTGCCATCAGACCTTCTCTGGGCACTGAAGCTTTCTTT | CAIRPSLGTEAFF
- | TRBD2 | TRBJ2-7 | TRBV29-1 | TGCAGCGTTGCGGGGACTACCTCCGGGGGGAAGCAGTACTTC | CSVAGTTSGGKQYF
- | TRBD1 | TRBJ1-2 | TRBV9 | TGTGCCAGCAGCGTAGGGACAGGCCGGACAAATAACTATGGCTACACCTTC | CASSVGTGRTNNYGYTF
- | - | TRBJ1-1 | TRBV5-1 | TGCGCCAGCAGCGCCCGCCGGGCCTCCAAAGGGGAGGCTTTCTTT | CASSARRASKGEAFF
- | - | TRBJ2-2 | TRBV19 | TGTGCCAGTAGTACGGGGGCCGGAGGCGGGGAGCTGTTTTTT | CASSTGAGGGELFF
- | - | TRBJ2-5 | TRBV20-1 | TGCAGTGCTAGCAGGCAAGAGACCCAGTACTTC | CSASRQETQYF
- | - | TRBJ2-5 | TRBV6-5 | TGTGCCAGCAGCCGGACAGTCCTACAAGAGACCCAGTACTTC | CASSRTVLQETQYF
- | - | TRBJ2-1 | TRBV7-9 | TGTGCCAGCAGCTTGGGAGGGGACACAGGGATTGTTTTCTTC | CASSLGGDTGIVFF
- | - | TRBJ1-5 | TRBV19 | TGTGCCAGTAGTTGGGGGAGTCAGCCCCAGCATTTT | CASSWGSQPQHF
- | - | TRBJ2-7 | TRBV7-8 | TGTGCCAGCAGCCGCCTCCAGGGCGGGCACTACGAGCAGTACTTC | CASSRLQGGHYEQYF
- | - | TRBJ2-4 | TRBV19 | TGTGCCAGTACCCCTTGGGGTGGGGTAGCCAAAAACATTCAGTACTTC | CASTPWGGVAKNIQYF
- | - | TRBJ2-5 | TRBV6-1 | TGTGCCAGCAGTGAAGGGTTGACCCTCTGGGTGGGAGAGACCCAGTACTTC | CASSEGLTLWVGETQYF
once | - | TRBJ1-5 | TRBV27 | TGTGCCAGCACCCACACGGGAGGGGCTAATCAGCCCCAGCATTTT | CASTHTGGANQPQHF
few | - | TRBJ2-3 | TRBV19 | TGTGCCAGTAGTATAGCCCGGTTGGGGTATTTT | CASSIARLGYF
- | - | TRBJ1-4 | TRBV6-5 | TGTGCCAGCGGGCGGAATGAAAAACTGTTTTTT | CASGRNEKLFF
once | - | TRBJ2-7 | TRBV28 | TGTGCCAGCAGTCCACGGGGGCGGCGGGTTCTGTACTTC | CASSPRGRRVLYF
many | - | TRBJ1-1 | TRBV5-1 | TGCGCCAGCAGCTTGCGGCCAGACACTGAAGCTTTCTTT | CASSLRPDTEAFF
- | - | TRBJ1-5 | TRBV15 | TGTGCCACCAGCAGACCCCAGGGTTTTAGCAATCAGCCCCAGCATTTT | CATSRPQGFSNQPQHF